This T cell receptor beta chain is drawn from a study of cytomegalovirus exposure and HLA in healthy donors. Findings and caveats of the study: Cytomegalovirus association was listed for around 170 TCR beta chains. For TCR beta chains, V- and J-gene trimming was later linked to a missense DCLRE1C variant.

Trimming at V came to 4 bases and at J to 7 bases, leaving 4 bases not matched to a gene. The CDR3 spans 14 residues. Per germline, CDR1 MNHEY and CDR2 SVGAGI. On this clone: Its antigen is undetermined.

The PCR employed 60 Vbeta primers together with 13 Jbeta primers. The table came from immunoSEQ multiplex PCR; TCRdb's copy has only in-frame clones and leaves some out. The sample holds under 200,000 clones, 75% seen once. The V gene is TRBV6-5, the J gene TRBJ1-6, with 7 bases matching TRBD1. The sample taken for sequencing was PBMCs. The source is a woman in her fifties or sixties in good health and CMV-seropositive. The CDR3 DNA is TGTGCCAGCAGTTTACAGGGGTGGAATTCACCCCTCCACTTT. It encodes CASSLQGWNSPLHF.